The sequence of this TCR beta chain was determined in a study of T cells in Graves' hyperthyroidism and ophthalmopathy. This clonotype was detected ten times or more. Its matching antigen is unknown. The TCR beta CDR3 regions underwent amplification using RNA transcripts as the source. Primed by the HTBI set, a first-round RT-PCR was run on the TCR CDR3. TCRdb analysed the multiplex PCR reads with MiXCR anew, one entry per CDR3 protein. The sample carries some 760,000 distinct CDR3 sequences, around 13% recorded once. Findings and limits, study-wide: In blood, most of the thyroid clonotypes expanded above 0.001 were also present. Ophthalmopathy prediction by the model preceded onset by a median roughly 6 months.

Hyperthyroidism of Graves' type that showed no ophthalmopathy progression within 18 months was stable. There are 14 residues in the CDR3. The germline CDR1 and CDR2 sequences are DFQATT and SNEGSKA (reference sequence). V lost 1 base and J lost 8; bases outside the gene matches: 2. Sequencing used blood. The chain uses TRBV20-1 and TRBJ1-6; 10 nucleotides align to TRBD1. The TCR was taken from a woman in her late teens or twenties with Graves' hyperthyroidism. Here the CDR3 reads CSARVGQGHSPLHF. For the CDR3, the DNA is TGCAGTGCTAGAGTGGGACAGGGGCATTCACCCCTCCACTTT.